This entry is about one T cell receptor (beta chain). What it recognizes is unknown. The CDR3 runs to 15 residues. V was trimmed by 2 bases and J by 2 bases, leaving 10 bases between them. Germline V gives CDR1 MDHEN, CDR2 SYDVKM. The data were obtained in a study of cytotoxic CD8 clonotypes in ibrutinib-treated CLL. Study overall: Complete response was seen in 2 patients and partial in some 24; 12 progressed and approximately 14 stayed remitted after a median around 68 months.

Profiling relied on immunoSEQ multiplex PCR, and the TCRdb table lists in-frame clones only, not all of them. The profile shows 140,000 or so clones, roughly three quarters of them singletons. The study's findings and limits: Clonality rose at ibrutinib response, held steady in sustained remission, and fell toward baseline at progression.

The sequencing used PBMCs, collected after 12 months of ibrutinib treatment. The rearrangement links TRBV28 to TRBJ1-5; the D gene is possibly TRBD1 (6 bases). This receptor was taken from a human donor with chronic lymphocytic leukemia. Written as DNA, the CDR3 is TGTGCCAGCAGTTTACAGGGGTTTCGCAATCAGCCCCAGCATTTT. Translated: CASSLQGFRNQPQHF.